The 21 T cell receptor beta chains presented below share a single source sample, sequenced in a study of CD8+ T cells in alopecia areata. Markers including CD4, CD8alpha, NKG2D and NKG2ACE guided sorting of pooled cutaneous lymph node cells. Following extraction, RNA underwent reverse transcription to cDNA, which served as the sequencing template. Repertoires were generated with immunoSEQ multiplex PCR, while TCRdb's copy carries only in-frame clones and drops some. In total the sample includes approximately 280,000 clones, none of them seen once. The specimen was CD4+ T cells sorted from a lymph node. All receptors derive from a C3H/HeJ mouse with alopecia areata. Mice of this strain are of MHC haplotype H2-k.

This clone was picked up a small number of times. Gene names are the mouse ones. The observed sequence ends 4 residues before the CDR3 terminus, with the missing tail filled in from the germline J gene. Other nucleotide sequences in the sample specify the same CDR3. The rearrangement links TRBV13-1 to TRBJ2-1, with 7 bases matching TRBD2. V dropped 0 bases and J dropped 1; count of bases not matched to a gene: 4. This CDR3 is 16 amino acids long. The germline CDR1 and CDR2 sequences are NSHNY and SYGAGN. The covered CDR3 bases are TGTGCCAGCAGTGATGCACGGGGGGGGAACTATGCT. Translation: CASSDARGGNYA. The full CDR3 reads CASSDARGGNYAEQFF.

Turning to this clone: Here the gene names and germline are mouse. The read terminates 4 residues ahead of where the CDR3 ends, so the germline J gene completes it. V and J are TRBV29 and TRBJ1-1; D is possibly TRBD1 (6 bases). CDR1 MSHET and CDR2 SYDVDS come from the germline V gene. This CDR3 contains 13 residues. The sequenced CDR3 bases are TGTGCTAGCAGTTTGGGGGGGCAGACA. The encoded protein is CASSLGGQT. From start to end, the CDR3 is CASSLGGQTEVFF.

This clone was seen a few times. The germline and genes are mouse ones. The observed sequence ends 4 residues before the CDR3 terminus, with the missing tail filled in from the germline J gene. The chain carries TRBV17 and TRBJ2-1; TRBD1 matches 9 bases. The CDR3 contains 18 residues. V shed 3 bases, J shed 0 bases, and the junction held 9 bases outside the gene matches. Germline V CDR1 and CDR2: MNHDT, YYDKIL. CDR3 amino acids: CASSSPLPGQGNYAEQFF. Incomplete CDR3 DNA: TGTGCTAGCAGTAGCCCCCTCCCGGGACAGGGTAACTATGCT.

This clone came up a few times. The germline and genes are mouse ones. Read coverage stops 4 residues before the CDR3 terminus; the germline J gene supplies the remainder. This chain links TRBV13-1 with TRBJ1-1; 10 nucleotides line up with TRBD1. The germline gives CDR1 NSHNY, CDR2 SYGAGN. Trimming cost V 5 bases and J 3 bases; bases outside gene matches: 4. CDR3 size: 14 residues. CDR3 DNA, as far as it was read: TGTGCCAGCAGGATGGGGACAGGGGACACA. This codes for CASRMGTGDT. The complete CDR3 reads CASRMGTGDTEVFF.

Worth noting for this clone: The germline and genes are mouse ones. The read ends 3 residues shy of where the CDR3 ends; the end is completed using the germline J gene. The chain joins TRBV13-1 to TRBJ1-6, with 9 bases that match TRBD1. TRBJ1-6 is assigned to the ORF class and has an uncertain function. The germline gives CDR1 NSHNY, CDR2 SYGAGN. V was clipped by 1 base and J by 7 bases; unmatched bases: 6. This CDR3 has 16 amino acids. The sequenced part of the CDR3 DNA is TGTGCCAGCAGTGATACAGGGGGCGCAGGGAATTCGCCC. Amino acids: CASSDTGGAGNSP. The CDR3 as a whole reads CASSDTGGAGNSPLYF.

Comments on this clone: The listed genes are named as in mouse. Sequencing ends 4 residues short of the CDR3 end; the germline J gene provides the rest. The identical CDR3 is also encoded by other nucleotide sequences in the sample. The J gene is TRBJ1-1, the V gene TRBV13-1, with TRBD1 identical over 11 bases. The CDR3 sequence is 13 residues long. Germline CDR1 NSHNY, CDR2 SYGAGN. The DNA read from the CDR3 is TGTGCCAGCAGTGGGACAGGGGGCGGA. Protein sequence: CASSGTGGG. The entire CDR3 protein reads CASSGTGGGEVFF.

In regard to this clone: Gene names are mouse gene names. Read sequence stops 4 residues before the CDR3 end, and the germline J gene provides the missing end. Other DNA sequences in the sample encode the same CDR3. The rearrangement uses TRBV13-1 and TRBJ1-1, with unresolved D. This CDR3 has 13 amino acids. Germline CDR1 is NSHNY and CDR2 is SYGAGN. Trimming removed 0 bases from V and 3 bases from J, with 6 bases in between. CDR3 protein: CASSDARDTEVFF. The CDR3 bases that were read are TGTGCCAGCAGTGATGCGAGGGACACA.

A word on this clone: Genes here carry mouse names. The sample holds other DNA sequences that translate to the same CDR3. CDR3 residues: CASSGDWGRAETLYF. The CDR3 DNA, read in part, is TGTGCCAGCAGTGGGGACTGGGGACGTGCAGAA. V usage is TRBV13-1 and J usage is TRBJ2-3, with 10 bases aligning to TRBD2. The read comes to an end 4 residues before the CDR3 does, leaving the germline J gene to fill in the end. The CDR3 is made up of 15 amino acids. The V segment lost 3 bases and the J segment 1 base; nucleotides outside the gene matches: 2. The germline CDR1 and CDR2 sequences are NSHNY and SYGAGN.

With regard to this clone: The listed genes are named as in mouse. The read ends 4 residues shy of where the CDR3 ends; the end is completed using the germline J gene. The rearrangement joins TRBV19 to TRBJ1-1, with 7 bases that match TRBD1. The J segment lost 0 bases and the V segment lost 9 bases, leaving 5 bases of the junction unmatched. CDR1 is FNHDT and CDR2 is SITEND in the germline V gene (reference sequence). The CDR3 covers 13 residues. The CDR3 DNA, read in part, is TGTGCCACCTTGGGACAGACAAACACA. This sequence encodes CATLGQTNT. The CDR3 in its entirety is CATLGQTNTEVFF.

Comment on this clone: Germline and genes here are mouse. The CDR3 goes on 4 residues after the read ends, and that part is filled in from the germline J gene. The rearrangement joins TRBV13-2 to TRBJ2-7; 11 positions match TRBD2. Trimming removed 0 bases from V and 3 bases from J; junction bases left unmatched: 2. CDR1 is NNHNN and CDR2 is SYGAGS in the germline V gene (reference sequence). CDR3 size: 15 residues. CDR3 in amino acids: CASGDEGTGGYEQYF. The sequenced CDR3 bases are TGTGCCAGCGGTGATGAGGGGACTGGGGGCTAT.

With regard to this clone: Gene names and germline refer to mouse. The read ends 4 residues before the CDR3 terminus; that terminus is restored from the germline J gene. The V call is TRBV19, the J call TRBJ1-1; perhaps TRBD1 as D (6 bases). This CDR3 is 15 amino acids long. The V gene's germline CDR1 is FNHDT and CDR2 SITEND (reference sequence). Trimming stripped 5 bases from V and 0 bases from J, with 14 bases between. CDR3 region: CASSLYRVANTEVFF. CDR3 DNA, as far as it was read: TGTGCCAGCAGCCTCTACAGGGTTGCAAACACA.

In this sample, this clone turned up a few times. Mouse names are used for the genes. The read comes to an end 4 residues before the CDR3 does, leaving the germline J gene to fill in the end. The chain couples TRBV16 to TRBJ2-5, with TRBD1 as a possible D gene (5 bases). CDR1 is SGHSA, CDR2 FRNQAP, per germline. CDR3 length equals 14 residues. V lost 5 bases, J lost 0 bases, and 9 bases lay in between. The sequenced CDR3 bases are TGTGCAAGCAGCCCAGGACAAAACCAAGAC. Translation: CASSPGQNQD. The whole CDR3 reads CASSPGQNQDTQYF.

With regard to this clone: Gene names and germline refer to mouse. The CDR3 is cut off 4 residues early in the read; its end comes from the germline J gene. The chain joins TRBV5 to TRBJ2-1; D is uncertain. The CDR3 loop spans 14 amino acids. CDR1 and CDR2 (germline): LGHNA, YNLKQL (reference sequence). Trimming took 0 bases from V and 4 from J, leaving 7 bases between them. CDR3 bases read: TGTGCCAGCAGCCAAGAAACGCAGTATGCT. The encoded protein is CASSQETQYA. The complete CDR3 reads CASSQETQYAEQFF.

This clone has more than one count but fewer than ten. Mouse germline and gene names are used. The read gets to within 4 residues of the CDR3 end, and the germline J gene fills in the rest. The rearrangement uses TRBV19 and TRBJ2-1; 9 bases are a match to TRBD2. In germline, CDR1 is FNHDT, CDR2 SITEND (reference sequence). The CDR3 is 15 amino acids. V trimming: 6 bases; J trimming: 0 bases; junction bases outside the gene matches: 4. The covered CDR3 bases are TGTGCCAGCACCCTGGGGGGGTATAACTATGCT. It encodes CASTLGGYNYA. The entire CDR3 is CASTLGGYNYAEQFF.

About this clone itself: Gene names are the mouse ones. The read stops 4 residues short of the end of the CDR3; the missing end is completed from the germline J gene. This chain joins TRBV13-1 and TRBJ2-7, with 8 bases identical to TRBD2. The germline V gene has CDR1 NSHNY and CDR2 SYGAGN. Trimming took 7 bases from V and 0 from J; bases not matched to a gene: 0. The CDR3 length is 12 residues. The CDR3 sequence is CASLGGSYEQYF. CDR3 DNA, as far as it was read: TGTGCCAGCCTGGGGGGCTCCTAT.

This clone was counted between two and nine times. Gene names are the mouse ones. The read gets to within 4 residues of the CDR3 end, and the germline J gene fills in the rest. J is TRBJ2-1 and V is TRBV13-2; 8 nucleotides agree with TRBD2. The length of the CDR3 is 16 residues. Germline lookup yields CDR1 NNHNN and CDR2 SYGAGS (reference sequence). The V segment lost 1 base and the J segment 2 bases; nucleotides outside the gene matches: 5. The DNA read from the CDR3 is TGTGCCAGCGGTGATCTGGGCTGGGGGGACTATGCT. Its protein product is CASGDLGWGDYA. The complete CDR3 reads CASGDLGWGDYAEQFF.

Details on this clone: Gene names and germline match the mouse. The read stops 4 residues short of the end of the CDR3; the missing end is completed from the germline J gene. The rearrangement joins TRBV13-3 to TRBJ2-3; the match to TRBD2 covers 10 bases. The CDR3 contains 18 residues. Germline V gives CDR1 NNHDY, CDR2 SYVADS. V trimming: 1 base; J trimming: 0 bases; junction bases outside the gene matches: 8. The CDR3 protein is CASSDTDWGHPSAETLYF. The CDR3 DNA, read in part, is TGTGCCAGCAGTGATACGGACTGGGGGCACCCTAGTGCAGAA.

This clone appeared many times. Any gene name here is a mouse gene name. CDR3 in amino acids: CASSRGDTANTGQLYF. The covered CDR3 bases are TGTGCTAGCAGTAGGGGGGACACCGCAAACACCGGG. V is TRBV17 and J is TRBJ2-2; D may be TRBD1 (6 bases). Read sequence stops 4 residues before the CDR3 end, and the germline J gene provides the missing end. In germline, CDR1 is MNHDT, CDR2 YYDKIL. The ends were cut back, 3 bases at V and 0 bases at J, with 11 bases in the middle. The CDR3 covers 16 residues.

There are a few counts of this clone. All gene names here are mouse names. The read ends 4 residues shy of where the CDR3 ends; the end is completed using the germline J gene. The rearrangement links TRBV5 to TRBJ2-1, with D possibly TRBD2 on 7 matching bases. CDR1 and CDR2 (germline): LGHNA, YNLKQL (reference sequence). V lost 1 base and J 0 bases, leaving 10 bases between the germline ends. CDR3 length: 16 amino acids. CDR3 protein: CASSQGGGPNYAEQFF. The sequenced CDR3 bases are TGTGCCAGCAGCCAAGGTGGGGGGCCTAACTATGCT.

Of note for this clone: Gene names are mouse gene names. The read ends 4 residues early relative to the CDR3; the germline J gene fills the gap. The rearrangement links TRBV5 to TRBJ2-2; tentatively, D is TRBD2 (6 bases). V lost 4 bases to trimming and J lost 0 bases, with 12 bases between them. CDR1 is LGHNA and CDR2 is YNLKQL in the germline V gene (reference sequence). CDR3 length: 16 amino acids. The CDR3 is CASSPPRGANTGQLYF. CDR3 DNA, as far as it was read: TGTGCCAGCAGCCCCCCCCGGGGGGCAAACACCGGG.

This clone came up a few times. All gene names here are mouse names. The read falls 4 residues short of the CDR3 end, and the missing part is taken from the germline J gene. J is TRBJ1-1 and V is TRBV5; 9 nucleotides match TRBD1. The CDR3 has 17 residues. V was clipped by 2 bases and J by 3 bases; unmatched bases: 10. CDR1 LGHNA and CDR2 YNLKQL come from the germline V gene (reference sequence). CDR3 DNA, as far as it was read: TGTGCCAGCAGCCAAAACCCCGGGACAGGGAGGGACACA. Translated: CASSQNPGTGRDT. The whole CDR3 sequence is CASSQNPGTGRDTEVFF.